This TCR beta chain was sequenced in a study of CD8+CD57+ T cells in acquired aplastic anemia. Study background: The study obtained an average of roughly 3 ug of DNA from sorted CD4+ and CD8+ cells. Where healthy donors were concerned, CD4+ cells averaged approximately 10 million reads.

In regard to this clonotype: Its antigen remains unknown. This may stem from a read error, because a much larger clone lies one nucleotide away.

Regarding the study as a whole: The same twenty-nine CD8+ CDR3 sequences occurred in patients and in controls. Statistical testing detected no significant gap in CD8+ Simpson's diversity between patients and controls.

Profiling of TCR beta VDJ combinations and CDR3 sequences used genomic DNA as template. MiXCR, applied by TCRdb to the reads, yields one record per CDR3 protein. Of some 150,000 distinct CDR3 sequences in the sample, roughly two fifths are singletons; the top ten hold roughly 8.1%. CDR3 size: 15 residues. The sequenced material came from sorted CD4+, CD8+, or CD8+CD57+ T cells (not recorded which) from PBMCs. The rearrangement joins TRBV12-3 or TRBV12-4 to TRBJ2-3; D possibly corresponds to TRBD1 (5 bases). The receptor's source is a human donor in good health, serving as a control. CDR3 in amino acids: CASSFSGARTDTQCF. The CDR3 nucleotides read TGTGCCAGCAGTTTTTCTGGGGCCCGCACAGATACGCAGTGTTTT.